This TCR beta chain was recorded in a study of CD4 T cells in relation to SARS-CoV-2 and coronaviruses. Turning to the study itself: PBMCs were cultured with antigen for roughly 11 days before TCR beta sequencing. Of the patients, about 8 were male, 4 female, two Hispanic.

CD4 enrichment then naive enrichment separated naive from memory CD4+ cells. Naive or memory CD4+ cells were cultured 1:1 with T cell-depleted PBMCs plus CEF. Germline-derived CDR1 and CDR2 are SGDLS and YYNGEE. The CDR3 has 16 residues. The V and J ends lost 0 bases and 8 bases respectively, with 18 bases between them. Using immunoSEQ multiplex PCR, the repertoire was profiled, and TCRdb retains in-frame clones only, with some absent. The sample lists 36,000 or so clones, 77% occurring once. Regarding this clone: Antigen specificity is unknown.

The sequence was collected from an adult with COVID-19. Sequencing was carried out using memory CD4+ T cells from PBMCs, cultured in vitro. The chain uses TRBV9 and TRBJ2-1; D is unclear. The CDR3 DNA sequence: TGTGCCAGCAGCGTAGAGACCAGCCCACGTCGCGATGAGCAGTTCTTC. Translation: CASSVETSPRRDEQFF.